This T cell receptor beta chain was captured by sequencing in a study of CD8+CD57+ T cells in acquired aplastic anemia. Study-wide results and caveats: Controls did not differ significantly from patients in CD8+ Simpson's diversity.

The CDR3 extends over 14 amino acids. The junction had 3 bases not matched to a gene; V was cut back by 3 bases and J by 3 bases. Germline V gives CDR1 DFQATT, CDR2 SNEGSKA (reference sequence). Genomic DNA was employed as the template in profiling TCR beta VDJ and CDR3. MiXCR was run by TCRdb on the reads, yielding one entry per CDR3 protein. The sample records just over 450,000 distinct CDR3 sequences, about a third being singletons. Patients sequenced had flow cytometry evidence of CD8+CD57+ cell expansion. This clonotype has a count of ten or more. The antigen remains unidentified. The clonotype originates from a human donor with aplastic anemia. What was sequenced was sorted CD4+, CD8+, or CD8+CD57+ T cells (not recorded which) from PBMCs. V gene TRBV20-1 combines with J gene TRBJ2-3; 10 bases line up with TRBD2. In DNA form, the CDR3 reads TGCAGTGCTAGGCTAGCGGGAGTAACAGATACGCAGTATTTT. Translating it yields CSARLAGVTDTQYF.